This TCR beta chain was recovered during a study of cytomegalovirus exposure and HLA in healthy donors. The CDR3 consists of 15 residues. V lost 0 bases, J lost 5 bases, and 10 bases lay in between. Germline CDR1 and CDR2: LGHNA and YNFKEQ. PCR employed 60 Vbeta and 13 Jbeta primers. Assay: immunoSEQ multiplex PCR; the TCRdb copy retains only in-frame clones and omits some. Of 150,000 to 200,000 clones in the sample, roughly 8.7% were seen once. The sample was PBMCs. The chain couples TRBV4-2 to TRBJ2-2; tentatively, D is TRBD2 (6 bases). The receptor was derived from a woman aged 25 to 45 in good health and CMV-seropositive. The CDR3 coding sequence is TGTGCCAGCAGCCAAGAAGGGGCGGGAACCGGGGAGCTGTTTTTT. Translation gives CASSQEGAGTGELFF.